The T cell receptor (beta chain) described here comes from a study of blood T cell repertoires in COVID-19. For the study at large: Samples taken during acute and convalescent COVID-19 were collected in the United States, Italy and Spain. T cells, B-cell-depleted T cells, or PBMCs provided the cDNA or gDNA that served as material.

Data came from immunoSEQ multiplex PCR; TCRdb stores just in-frame clones and leaves some out. Here the sample spans a few hundred thousand clones, 70% to 90% being singletons. The TCR originated in a woman aged 40 to 49 with acute COVID-19. Sequencing input: PBMCs or T cells enriched from blood (not recorded which).

The CDR3 here is CASSQSRNQPQHF. The CDR3 bases are TGTGCCAGCAGCCAGAGCCGCAATCAGCCCCAGCATTTT. V usage is TRBV3-1 (or the pseudogene TRBV3-2) and J usage is TRBJ1-5; D uncertain. Trimming left V 3 bases short and J 2 bases short, with 5 bases between. Germline CDR1 is LGHDT and CDR2 is YNNKEL (reference sequence). The CDR3 totals 13 residues.